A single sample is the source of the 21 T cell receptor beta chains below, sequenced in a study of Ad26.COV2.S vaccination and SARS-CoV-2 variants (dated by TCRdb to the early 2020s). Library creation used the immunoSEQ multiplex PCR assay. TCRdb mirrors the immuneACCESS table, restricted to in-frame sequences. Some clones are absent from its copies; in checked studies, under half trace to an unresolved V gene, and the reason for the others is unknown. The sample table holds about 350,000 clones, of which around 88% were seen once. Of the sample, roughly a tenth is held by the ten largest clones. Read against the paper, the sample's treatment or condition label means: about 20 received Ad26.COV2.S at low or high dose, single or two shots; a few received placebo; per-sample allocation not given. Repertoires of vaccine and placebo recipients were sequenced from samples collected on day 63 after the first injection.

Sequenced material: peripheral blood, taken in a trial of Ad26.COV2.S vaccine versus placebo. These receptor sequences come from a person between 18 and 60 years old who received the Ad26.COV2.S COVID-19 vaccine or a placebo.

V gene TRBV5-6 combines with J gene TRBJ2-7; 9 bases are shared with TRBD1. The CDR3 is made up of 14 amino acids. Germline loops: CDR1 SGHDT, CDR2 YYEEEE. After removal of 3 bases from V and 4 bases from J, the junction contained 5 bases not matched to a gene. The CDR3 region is CASSWGQGNYEQYF. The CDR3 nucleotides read TGTGCCAGCAGCTGGGGACAGGGTAATTACGAGCAGTACTTC.

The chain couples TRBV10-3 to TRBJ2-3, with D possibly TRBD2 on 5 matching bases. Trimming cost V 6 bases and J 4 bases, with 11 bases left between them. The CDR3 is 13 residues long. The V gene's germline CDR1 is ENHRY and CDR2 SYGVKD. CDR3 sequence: CAISGVWSDTQYF. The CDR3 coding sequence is TGTGCCATCAGCGGGGTCTGGTCAGATACGCAGTATTTT.

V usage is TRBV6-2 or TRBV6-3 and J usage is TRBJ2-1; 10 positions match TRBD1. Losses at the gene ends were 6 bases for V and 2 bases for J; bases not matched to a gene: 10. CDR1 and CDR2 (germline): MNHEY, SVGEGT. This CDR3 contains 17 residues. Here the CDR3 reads CASSPGGTGVAYNEQFF. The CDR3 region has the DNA TGTGCCAGCAGCCCTGGGGGGACAGGGGTTGCCTACAATGAGCAGTTCTTC.

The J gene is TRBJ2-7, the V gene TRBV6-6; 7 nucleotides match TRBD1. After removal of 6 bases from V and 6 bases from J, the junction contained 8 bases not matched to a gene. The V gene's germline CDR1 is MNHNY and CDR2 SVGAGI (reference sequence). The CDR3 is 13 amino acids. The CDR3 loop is CASSSTTGFEQYF. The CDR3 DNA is TGTGCCAGCAGCTCCACGACAGGGTTCGAGCAGTACTTC.

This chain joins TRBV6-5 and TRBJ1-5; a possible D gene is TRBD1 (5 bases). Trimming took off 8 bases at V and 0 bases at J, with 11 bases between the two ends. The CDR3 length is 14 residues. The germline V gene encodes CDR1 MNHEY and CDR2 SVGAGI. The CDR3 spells CASRQGDSNQPQHF. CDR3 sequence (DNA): TGTGCCAGCCGGCAGGGCGATAGCAATCAGCCCCAGCATTTT.

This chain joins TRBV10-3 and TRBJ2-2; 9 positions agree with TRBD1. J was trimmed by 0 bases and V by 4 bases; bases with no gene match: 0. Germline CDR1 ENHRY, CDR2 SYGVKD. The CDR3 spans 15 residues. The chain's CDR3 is CAISGQGANTGELFF. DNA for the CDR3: TGTGCCATCAGTGGACAGGGGGCGAACACCGGGGAGCTGTTTTTT.

CDR3 bases: TGTGCCAGCAGCGCCGGGGGAGCGGGGGAGTACAATGAGCAGTTCTTC. Translating it yields CASSAGGAGEYNEQFF. V usage is TRBV7-9 and J usage is TRBJ2-1, with 8 nucleotides matching TRBD2. V lost 5 bases, J lost 4 bases, and 10 bases stayed unmatched. The CDR3 is 16 residues long. The germline V gene encodes CDR1 SEHNR and CDR2 FQNEAQ (reference sequence).

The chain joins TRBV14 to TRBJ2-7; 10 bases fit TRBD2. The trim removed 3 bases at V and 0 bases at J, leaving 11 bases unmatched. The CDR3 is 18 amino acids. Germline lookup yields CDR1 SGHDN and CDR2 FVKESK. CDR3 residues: CASSQVTSGSLGSYEQYF. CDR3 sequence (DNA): TGTGCCAGCAGCCAGGTGACTAGCGGGTCTCTAGGCTCCTACGAGCAGTACTTC.

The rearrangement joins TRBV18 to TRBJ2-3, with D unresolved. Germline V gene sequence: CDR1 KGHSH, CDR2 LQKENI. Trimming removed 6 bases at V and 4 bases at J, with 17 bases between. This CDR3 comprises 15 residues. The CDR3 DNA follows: TGTGCCAGCTCGCTCGGCGGTGGGGTGGCAGATACGCAGTATTTT. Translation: CASSLGGGVADTQYF.

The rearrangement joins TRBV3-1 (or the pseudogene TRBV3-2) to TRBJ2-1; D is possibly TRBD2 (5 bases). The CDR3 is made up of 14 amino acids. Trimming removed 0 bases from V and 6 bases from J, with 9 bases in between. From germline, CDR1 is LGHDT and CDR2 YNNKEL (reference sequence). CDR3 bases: TGTGCCAGCAGCCAAGATCTCGGGGTCAATGAGCAGTTCTTC. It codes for CASSQDLGVNEQFF.

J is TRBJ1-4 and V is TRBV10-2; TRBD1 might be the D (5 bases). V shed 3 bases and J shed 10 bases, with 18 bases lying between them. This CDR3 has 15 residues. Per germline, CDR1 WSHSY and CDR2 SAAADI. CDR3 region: CASSEEWTGGVKLFF. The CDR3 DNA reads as TGCGCCAGCAGTGAAGAGTGGACGGGGGGGGTAAAACTGTTTTTT.

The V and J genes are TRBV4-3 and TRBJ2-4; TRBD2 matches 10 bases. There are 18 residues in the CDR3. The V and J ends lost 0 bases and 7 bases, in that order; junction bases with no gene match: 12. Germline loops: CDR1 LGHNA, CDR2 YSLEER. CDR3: CASSQDPAGGPLGNIQYF. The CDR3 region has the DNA TGCGCCAGCAGCCAAGATCCAGCGGGAGGGCCATTGGGGAACATTCAGTACTTC.

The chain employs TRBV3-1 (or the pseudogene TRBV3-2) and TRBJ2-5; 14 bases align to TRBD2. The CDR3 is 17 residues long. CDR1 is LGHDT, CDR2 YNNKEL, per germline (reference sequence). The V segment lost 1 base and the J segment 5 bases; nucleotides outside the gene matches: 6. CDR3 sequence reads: CASSQVRLAGGPETQYF. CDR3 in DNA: TGTGCCAGCAGCCAAGTAAGACTAGCGGGGGGGCCTGAGACCCAGTACTTC.

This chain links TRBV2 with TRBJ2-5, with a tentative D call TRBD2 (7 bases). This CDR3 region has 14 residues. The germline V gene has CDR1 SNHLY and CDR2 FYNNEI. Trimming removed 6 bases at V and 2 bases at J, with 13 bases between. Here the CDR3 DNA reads TGTGCCAGCAGCGTAAGGGGGGGTCAAGAGACCCAGTACTTC. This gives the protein CASSVRGGQETQYF.

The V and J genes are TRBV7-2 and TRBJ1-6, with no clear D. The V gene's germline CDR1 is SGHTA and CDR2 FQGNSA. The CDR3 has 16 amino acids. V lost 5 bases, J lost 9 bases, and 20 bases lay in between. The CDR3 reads CASSAPAALGSSPLHF. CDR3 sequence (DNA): TGTGCCAGCAGCGCACCCGCAGCGCTAGGGAGTTCACCCCTCCACTTT.

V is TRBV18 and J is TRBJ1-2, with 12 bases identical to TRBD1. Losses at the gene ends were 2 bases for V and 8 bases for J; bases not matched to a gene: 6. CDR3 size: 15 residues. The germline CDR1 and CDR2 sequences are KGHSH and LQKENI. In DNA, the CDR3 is TGTGCCAGCTCACCATCGGGACAGGGGGCGATCGGCTACACCTTC. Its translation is CASSPSGQGAIGYTF.

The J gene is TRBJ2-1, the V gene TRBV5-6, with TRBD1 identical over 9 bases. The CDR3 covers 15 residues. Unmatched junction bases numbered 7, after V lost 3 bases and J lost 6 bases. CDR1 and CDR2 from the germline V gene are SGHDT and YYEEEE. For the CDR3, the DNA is TGTGCCAGCAGCTCGGCGGGGACAGGGACCAATGAGCAGTTCTTC. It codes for CASSSAGTGTNEQFF. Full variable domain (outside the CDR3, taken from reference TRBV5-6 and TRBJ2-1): DAGVTQSPTHLIKTRGQQVTLRCSPKSGHDTVSWYQQALGQGPQFIFQYYEEEERQRGNFPDRFSGHQFPNYSSELNVNALLLGDSALYLCASSSAGTGTNEQFFGPGTRLTVL.

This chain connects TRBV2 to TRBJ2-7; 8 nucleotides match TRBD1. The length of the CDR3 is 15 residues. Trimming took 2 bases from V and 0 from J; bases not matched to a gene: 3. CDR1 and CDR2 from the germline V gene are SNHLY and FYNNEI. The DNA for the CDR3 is TGTGCCAGCAGTGAACGCCAGGGGGCCTCCTACGAGCAGTACTTC. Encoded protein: CASSERQGASYEQYF. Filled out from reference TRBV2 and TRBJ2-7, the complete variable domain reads EPEVTQTPSHQVTQMGQEVILRCVPISNHLYFYWYRQILGQKVEFLVSFYNNEISEKSEIFDDQFSVERPDGSNFTLKIRSTKLEDSAMYFCASSERQGASYEQYFGPGTRLTVT.

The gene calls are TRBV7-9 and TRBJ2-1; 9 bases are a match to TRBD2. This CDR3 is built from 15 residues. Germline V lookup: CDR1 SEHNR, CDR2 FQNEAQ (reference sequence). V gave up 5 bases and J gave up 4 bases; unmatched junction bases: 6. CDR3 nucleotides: TGTGCCAGCAGCCGTTCAGCGGGGGGTTACAATGAGCAGTTCTTC. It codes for CASSRSAGGYNEQFF.

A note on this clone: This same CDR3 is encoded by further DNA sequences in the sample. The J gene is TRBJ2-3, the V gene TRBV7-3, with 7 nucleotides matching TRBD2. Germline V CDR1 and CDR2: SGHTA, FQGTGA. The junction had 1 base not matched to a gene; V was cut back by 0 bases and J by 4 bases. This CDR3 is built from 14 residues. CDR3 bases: TGTGCCAGCAGCTTAACGGGAGGGCCAGATACGCAGTATTTT. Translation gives CASSLTGGPDTQYF.

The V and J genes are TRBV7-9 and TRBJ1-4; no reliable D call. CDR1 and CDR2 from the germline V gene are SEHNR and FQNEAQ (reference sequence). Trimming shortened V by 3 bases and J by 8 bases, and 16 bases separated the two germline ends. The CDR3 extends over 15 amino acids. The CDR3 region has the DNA TGTGCCAGCAGCTTGGTTAACTTGGGTCGCGAAAAACTGTTTTTT. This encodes CASSLVNLGREKLFF.